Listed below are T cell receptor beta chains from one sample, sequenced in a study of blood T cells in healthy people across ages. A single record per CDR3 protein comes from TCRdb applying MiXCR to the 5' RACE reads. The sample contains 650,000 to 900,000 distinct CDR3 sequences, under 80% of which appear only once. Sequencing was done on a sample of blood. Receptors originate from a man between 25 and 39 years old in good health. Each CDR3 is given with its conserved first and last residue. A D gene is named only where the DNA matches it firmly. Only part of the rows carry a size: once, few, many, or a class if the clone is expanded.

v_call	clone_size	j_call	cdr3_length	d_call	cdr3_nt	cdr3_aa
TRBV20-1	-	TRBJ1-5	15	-	TGCAGTGCTTACGAACATGAGATAGGCAATCAGCCCCAGCATTTT	CSAYEHEIGNQPQHF
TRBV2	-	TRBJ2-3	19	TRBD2	TGTGCCAGCAGTGAAAGGAGAGCGGGGGGGTACTATAGCACAGATACGCAGTATTTT	CASSERRAGGYYSTDTQYF
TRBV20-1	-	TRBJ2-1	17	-	TGCAGTGCTTCCCCTGGGGCAGGATTCTTCTCCTACAATGAGCAGTTCTTC	CSASPGAGFFSYNEQFF
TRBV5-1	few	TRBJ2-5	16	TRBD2	TGCGCCAGCAGCTTGACGCTAGCGGGGGTGAAAGAGACCCAGTACTTC	CASSLTLAGVKETQYF
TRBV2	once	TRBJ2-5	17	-	TGTGCCAGCAGTGAAGCGGGTAACATCGACTACCAAGAGACCCAGTACTTC	CASSEAGNIDYQETQYF
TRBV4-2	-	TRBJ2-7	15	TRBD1	TGTGCCAGCAGCCAATCGGGACAGGGAGGTCACGAGCAGTACTTC	CASSQSGQGGHEQYF
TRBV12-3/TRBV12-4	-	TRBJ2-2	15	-	TGTGCCAGCAGGAACAGTCTTTTGAACACCGGGGAGCTGTTTTTT	CASRNSLLNTGELFF
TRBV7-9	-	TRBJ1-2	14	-	TGTGCCAGCAGCTTAGAGGGACGGATATATGGCTACACCTTC	CASSLEGRIYGYTF
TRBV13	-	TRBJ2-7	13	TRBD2	TGTGCCGCCGGATATCGGGGGGACTACGAGCAGTACTTC	CAAGYRGDYEQYF
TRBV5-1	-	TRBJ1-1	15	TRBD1	TGCGCCAGCAGCCACGGGACAGGAGGCAGCACTGAAGCTTTCTTT	CASSHGTGGSTEAFF
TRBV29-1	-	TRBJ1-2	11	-	TGCAGCGTAGACGTGGGGGATGGCTACACCTTC	CSVDVGDGYTF
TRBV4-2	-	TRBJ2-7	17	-	TGTGCCAGCAGCCAAGATGTCCGAGGTGGAGAGGGGGACGGGCAGTACTTC	CASSQDVRGGEGDGQYF
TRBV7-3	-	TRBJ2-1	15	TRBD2	TGTGCCAGCAGCTTAAACGGGGGGGTCCACAATGAGCAGTTCTTC	CASSLNGGVHNEQFF
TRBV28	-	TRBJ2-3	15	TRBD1	TGTGCCAGCACCCCTACGGACAGGGTGTTAGAGACGCAGTATTTT	CASTPTDRVLETQYF
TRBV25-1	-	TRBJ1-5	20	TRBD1	TGTGCCAGCAGTGAATTTCGTAGGGACAGACGTCGGAGACAGAATCAGCCCCAGCATTTT	CASSEFRRDRRRRQNQPQHF
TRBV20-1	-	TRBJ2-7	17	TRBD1	TGCAGTGCTCACGACAGGGTCCCAAAATTTAGCTCCTACGAGCAGTACTTC	CSAHDRVPKFSSYEQYF
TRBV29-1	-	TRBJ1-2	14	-	TGCAGCGTTGAACAGGGGAACAGCCCCTATGGCTACACCTTC	CSVEQGNSPYGYTF
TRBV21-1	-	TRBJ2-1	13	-	TGTGCCAACCAGCGGGGGGACAACAATGAGCAGTTCTTC	CANQRGDNNEQFF
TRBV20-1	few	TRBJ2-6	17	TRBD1	TGCAGTGCCTCCGCAGGGGGATATTTCTCTGGGGCCAACGTCCTGACTTTC	CSASAGGYFSGANVLTF
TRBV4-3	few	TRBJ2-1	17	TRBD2	TGCGCCAGCAGCCAGACCCTCGTAGCGGGGGGGTACAATGAGCAGTTCTTC	CASSQTLVAGGYNEQFF
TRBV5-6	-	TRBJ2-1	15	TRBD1	TGTGCCAGCAGCATGACAGGGTACTCCTACAATGAGCAGTTCTTC	CASSMTGYSYNEQFF
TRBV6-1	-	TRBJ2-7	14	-	TGTGCCAGCAGTCCGCGGGCGAGCTCCTACGAGCAGTACTTC	CASSPRASSYEQYF
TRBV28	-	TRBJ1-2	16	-	TGTGCCAGCAGTTTACCGGCAGGCAGGAGTTACTATGGCTACACCTTC	CASSLPAGRSYYGYTF
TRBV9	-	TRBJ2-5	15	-	TGTGCCAGCAGCGTAGGGGTGGCAGGTGGAGAGACCCAGTACTTC	CASSVGVAGGETQYF
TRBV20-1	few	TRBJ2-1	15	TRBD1	TGCAGTGCTGCCCCCGGGGACAGCGACTACAATGAGCAGTTCTTC	CSAAPGDSDYNEQFF
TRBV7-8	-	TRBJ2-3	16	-	TGTGCCAGCAGCTTAGTAAGGGCGCCTGCCGCGGGTACGCAGTATTTT	CASSLVRAPAAGTQYF
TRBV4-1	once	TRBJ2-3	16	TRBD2	TGCGCCAGCAGCCCGGTTGTTCGGGGGAGGGCGGATACGCAGTATTTT	CASSPVVRGRADTQYF
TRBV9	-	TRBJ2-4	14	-	TGTGCCAGCAGCGCTTCCGGGACCAGGAACATTCAGTACTTC	CASSASGTRNIQYF
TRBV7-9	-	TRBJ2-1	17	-	TGTGCCATCCCCGAGGGGCTCGGGCGCCGGGGGTACAATGAGCAGTTCTTC	CAIPEGLGRRGYNEQFF
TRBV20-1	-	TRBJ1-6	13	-	TGCAGTGCTAGAGGGGAGGTGGATTCACCCCTCCACTTT	CSARGEVDSPLHF
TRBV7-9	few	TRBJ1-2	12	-	TGTGCCAGCAGCTTAACGGACAAGGGCTACACCTTC	CASSLTDKGYTF
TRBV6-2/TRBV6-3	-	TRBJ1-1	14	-	TGTGCCAGCAGTTATAATGGGAGACGAACTGAAGCTTTCTTT	CASSYNGRRTEAFF
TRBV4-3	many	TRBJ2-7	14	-	TGCGCCAGCAGCCAAGGATGGGCGGTGAGAGAGCAGTACTTC	CASSQGWAVREQYF
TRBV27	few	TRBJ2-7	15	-	TGTGCCAGCAGTTCCACCGGGGGGCGCTTCTACGAGCAGTACTTC	CASSSTGGRFYEQYF
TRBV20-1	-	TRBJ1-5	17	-	TGCAGTGCTAGAAACCCCGAGGGGTGGGGGGTAGAGGAGCCCCAGCATTTT	CSARNPEGWGVEEPQHF
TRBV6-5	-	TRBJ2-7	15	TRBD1	TGTGCCAGCAGCAACGAAGGGGGCCGCCCGGGCGAGCAGTACTTC	CASSNEGGRPGEQYF
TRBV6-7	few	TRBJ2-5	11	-	TGTGCCAGCAGTGAACGGACAGAGCAGTACTTC	CASSERTEQYF
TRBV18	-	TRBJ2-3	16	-	TGTGCCAGCTCGCCCGACTGGGCGGGGGCCGGGAGGACGCAGTATTTT	CASSPDWAGAGRTQYF
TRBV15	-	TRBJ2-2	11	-	TGTGCCACCAGTAAGACCGGGGAGCTGTTTTTT	CATSKTGELFF
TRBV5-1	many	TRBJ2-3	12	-	TGCGCCAGCAGCTTGGAGGCTGATACGCAGTATTTT	CASSLEADTQYF
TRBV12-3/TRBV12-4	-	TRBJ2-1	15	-	TGTGCCAGCAGTGCAGGGGGGGGCCCAGGTCATGAGCAGTTCTTC	CASSAGGGPGHEQFF
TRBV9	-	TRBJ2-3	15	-	TGTGCCAGCAGCGTAACGACGGAAGGGACAGATACGCAGTATTTT	CASSVTTEGTDTQYF
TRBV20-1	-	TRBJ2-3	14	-	TGCAGTGCTAGGCGGGGCACTAGCACAGATACGCAGTATTTT	CSARRGTSTDTQYF
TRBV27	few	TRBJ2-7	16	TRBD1	TGTGCCAGCAGTTTATCCGGACAGGGGGTTGCCTACGAGCAGTACTTC	CASSLSGQGVAYEQYF
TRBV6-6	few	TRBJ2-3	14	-	TGTGCCAGCAGTTACTGGGACAAAGGTGATACGCAGTATTTT	CASSYWDKGDTQYF
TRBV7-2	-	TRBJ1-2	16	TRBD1	TGTGCCAGCAGCTTAGCCCCCACAGGGGTTGGCGGTGGCTACACCTTC	CASSLAPTGVGGGYTF
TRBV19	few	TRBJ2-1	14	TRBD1	TGTGCCAGTAGCGCCGGGGACAGGACCAATGAGCAGTTCTTC	CASSAGDRTNEQFF